The 28 T cell receptor beta chains reported below all come from one sample, sequenced in a study of early T cells in non-severe SARS-CoV-2 infection. Using its own MiXCR run on the 5' RACE reads, TCRdb lists one record per CDR3 protein. The sample holds about 84,000 distinct CDR3 sequences, about 12% seen once. The sample was whole blood. The receptors were sampled from an adult who was a healthcare worker with PCR-confirmed SARS-CoV-2 infection or an uninfected control (not recorded which).

This clonotype has a handful of counts. The chain combines TRBV3-2 with TRBJ2-6; the DNA was not used to check the table's D call, TRBD2. TRBV3-2 is deemed a pseudogene. CDR3 length: 17 amino acids. CDR3 in amino acids: CASSHREGFYGANVLTF. The CDR3 DNA reads as TGTGCCAGCAGCCATCGGGAGGGCTTCTATGGGGCCAACGTCCTGACTTTC.

This chain links TRBV10-3 with TRBJ2-3; weak D call: TRBD2 (6 bases). Germline V gives CDR1 ENHRY, CDR2 SYGVKD. The CDR3 has 13 amino acids. The V end was cut by 9 bases, the J end by 3 bases, with 13 bases between. The CDR3 protein is CAISAGITDTQYF. DNA for the CDR3: TGTGCCATATCCGCGGGGATTACAGATACGCAGTATTTT.

There are many counts of this clonotype. V is TRBV28 and J is TRBJ2-6, with D possibly matching TRBD2 (6 bases). Germline assignment: CDR1 MDHEN and CDR2 SYDVKM. With 5 bases removed from V and 4 bases from J, the gap between germline ends came to 15 bases. The CDR3 loop spans 16 amino acids. CDR3 in DNA: TGTGCCAGCAGTCCTATGACTAGTGGAGGGGCCAACGTCCTGACTTTC. It yields the protein CASSPMTSGGANVLTF. The full variable domain, its missing parts supplied by reference TRBV28 and TRBJ2-6, is DVKVTQSSRYLVKRTGEKVFLECVQDMDHENMFWYRQDPGLGLRLIYFSYDVKMKEKGDIPEGYSVSREKKERFSLILESASTNQTSMYLCASSPMTSGGANVLTFGAGSRLTVL.

This clonotype was observed at least ten times. The CDR3 region has the DNA TGCGCCAGCAGCTTTAACTACGAGCAGTACTTC. Protein: CASSFNYEQYF. The chain carries TRBV5-1 and TRBJ2-7, with unresolved D. This CDR3 region has 11 residues. Germline loops: CDR1 SGHRS, CDR2 YFSETQ. Trimming stripped 2 bases from V and 3 bases from J, with 3 bases between.

This clonotype appeared a single time. The rearrangement joins TRBV3-1 to TRBJ1-1, with D hard to call. The CDR3 consists of 15 residues. The germline V gene has CDR1 LGHDT and CDR2 YNNKEL (reference sequence). The V and J ends lost 0 bases and 8 bases respectively, with 16 bases between them. The CDR3 DNA reads as TGTGCCAGCAGCCAAGACCTAAGGTCGGCTCGGGAAGCTTTCTTT. It yields the protein CASSQDLRSAREAFF.

The sample holds many counts of this clonotype. The rearrangement joins TRBV9 to TRBJ2-2; 9 bases match TRBD1. Trimming took 0 bases from V and 3 from J; bases not matched to a gene: 3. The CDR3 contains 16 residues. The germline CDR1 and CDR2 sequences are SGDLS and YYNGEE. CDR3 DNA: TGTGCCAGCAGCGTAGGGGACAGGGTTTACACCGGGGAGCTGTTTTTT. It specifies CASSVGDRVYTGELFF.

The table lists this clonotype with many counts. The V and J genes are TRBV3-1 and TRBJ2-7; D tentatively fits TRBD1 or TRBD2 (6 bases each). This CDR3 has 13 amino acids. V lost 5 bases, J lost 2 bases, and 10 bases lay in between. Germline V lookup: CDR1 LGHDT, CDR2 YNNKEL (reference sequence). DNA for the CDR3: TGTGCCAGCAGCAAGAGGGGGGCCTACGAGCAGTACTTC. It specifies CASSKRGAYEQYF.

This clonotype appeared many times. The gene calls are TRBV5-1 and TRBJ2-3, with TRBD2 identical over 11 bases. The V and J ends lost 4 bases and 4 bases, in that order; junction bases with no gene match: 5. This CDR3 has 15 residues. Germline V gene lookup returns CDR1 SGHRS and CDR2 YFSETQ. The CDR3 DNA reads TGCGCCAGCAGCATTAGCGGGGGGGCCGCAGATACGCAGTATTTT. Its translation is CASSISGGAADTQYF.

This clonotype occurred many times. The chain combines TRBV19 with TRBJ2-1, with D unresolved. The CDR3 consists of 15 residues. The germline gives CDR1 LNHDA, CDR2 SQIVND (reference sequence). The V gene lost 3 bases and the J gene lost 7 bases, with 16 bases spanning the gap. The DNA of the CDR3 is TGTGCCAGTAGTATCGGGCTTGTCAATGGGAATGAGCAGTTCTTC. It is translated as CASSIGLVNGNEQFF. Variable domain in full (rest from reference TRBV19 and TRBJ2-1): DGGITQSPKYLFRKEGQNVTLSCEQNLNHDAMYWYRQDPGQGLRLIYYSQIVNDFQKGDIAEGYSVSREKKESFPLTVTSAQKNPTAFYLCASSIGLVNGNEQFFGPGTRLTVL.

The CDR3 reads CSARDDGLAGHNEQFF. The CDR3 region has the DNA TGCAGTGCTAGAGATGACGGACTAGCGGGGCACAATGAGCAGTTCTTC. V is TRBV20-1 and J is TRBJ2-1; TRBD2 aligns across 12 bases. The CDR3 is made up of 16 amino acids. V lost 0 bases to trimming and J lost 5 bases; unmatched junction nucleotides: 5. Per germline, CDR1 DFQATT and CDR2 SNEGSKA (reference sequence).

This clonotype was observed at least ten times. The V and J genes are TRBV29-1 and TRBJ2-7, with TRBD1 matching 10 bases. Trimming at V came to 4 bases and at J to 7 bases, leaving 10 bases not matched to a gene. Germline loops: CDR1 SQVTM, CDR2 ANQGSEA. The CDR3 is 14 residues long. CDR3 DNA sequence: TGCAGCGTTGGAGGGGACAGGGGACTACGGGAGCAGTACTTC. Protein product: CSVGGDRGLREQYF.

A few counts support this clonotype. This rearrangement joins TRBV7-9 to TRBJ1-5; 11 bases are shared with TRBD1. The CDR3 runs 16 residues. CDR1 SEHNR and CDR2 FQNEAQ come from the germline V gene (reference sequence). The V and J ends lost 3 bases and 4 bases, in that order; junction bases with no gene match: 5. The CDR3, as DNA: TGTGCCAGCAGCTTTGTTGGGACAGGGGGAAATCAGCCCCAGCATTTT. Its translation: CASSFVGTGGNQPQHF.

This chain links TRBV6-2 or TRBV6-3 with TRBJ1-1; no clear D. With 0 bases removed from V and 2 bases from J, the gap between germline ends came to 10 bases. Germline V lookup: CDR1 MNHEY, CDR2 SVGEGT. The CDR3 runs to 15 residues. The CDR3, as DNA: TGTGCCAGCAGTTACTCCTCGGACTCTAACACTGAAGCTTTCTTT. Residues: CASSYSSDSNTEAFF.

The rearrangement joins TRBV10-3 to TRBJ2-5, with D perhaps being TRBD1 or TRBD2 (5 bases each). V shed 2 bases and J shed 4 bases, with 8 bases lying between them. CDR1 is ENHRY, CDR2 SYGVKD, per germline. The CDR3 totals 13 residues. In DNA, the CDR3 is TGTGCCATCAGTGAGGGTGGGGGAGAGACCCAGTACTTC. Its translation is CAISEGGGETQYF.

This clonotype has at least ten counts. This chain links TRBV5-1 with TRBJ2-3; either TRBD1 or TRBD2 may supply D (5 bases each). The CDR3 extends over 18 amino acids. Germline V gene lookup returns CDR1 SGHRS and CDR2 YFSETQ. Between the trimmed V and J ends, which lost 1 base and 0 bases, there was a span of 18 bases. CDR3 amino acids: CASSLTGAGRPSTDTQYF. DNA for the CDR3: TGCGCCAGCAGCTTGACGGGCGCAGGGAGACCCAGCACAGATACGCAGTATTTT.

The V call is TRBV6-6, the J call TRBJ2-2; no definite D call. V was trimmed by 8 bases and J by 5 bases, leaving 12 bases between them. This CDR3 is built from 13 residues. CDR1 is MNHNY, CDR2 SVGAGI, per germline (reference sequence). The chain's CDR3 is CASPRTLTGELFF. CDR3 coding DNA: TGTGCCAGCCCCCGAACCCTTACCGGGGAGCTGTTTTTT.

This clonotype was detected only a few times. The chain links TRBV20-1 to TRBJ2-5, with D maybe TRBD1 (6 bases). The V end was cut by 0 bases, the J end by 4 bases, with 15 bases between. The CDR3 is 15 amino acids. The germline CDR1 and CDR2 sequences are DFQATT and SNEGSKA (reference sequence). CDR3 coding DNA: TGCAGTGCTAGAGATTGGGGGCTGGGTGGAGAGACCCAGTACTTC. Protein sequence: CSARDWGLGGETQYF.

The rearrangement joins TRBV10-3 to TRBJ2-1; 15 bases line up with TRBD2. The ends lost 5 bases at V and 9 bases at J; junction bases unmatched: 11. Germline V lookup: CDR1 ENHRY, CDR2 SYGVKD. This CDR3 has 17 amino acids. The chain's CDR3 is CAISNPGGLAGGREQFF. For the CDR3, the DNA is TGTGCCATCAGTAACCCGGGGGGACTAGCGGGAGGCCGTGAGCAGTTCTTC.

The V gene is TRBV27, the J gene TRBJ2-1; 11 nucleotides line up with TRBD2. The CDR3 runs 15 residues. Trimming at V came to 6 bases and at J to 4 bases, leaving 5 bases not matched to a gene. Per germline, CDR1 MNHEY and CDR2 SMNVEV (reference sequence). The CDR3 region has the DNA TGTGCCAGCAGCTTAACTAGCGGGAGATACAATGAGCAGTTCTTC. It codes for CASSLTSGRYNEQFF.

This clonotype was observed many times. The genes are TRBV11-2 and TRBJ2-1; tentatively, D is TRBD2 (6 bases). CDR1 is SGHAT, CDR2 FQNNGV, per germline. This CDR3 comprises 19 residues. V lost 5 bases, J lost 0 bases, and 23 bases lay in between. CDR3 protein: CASSPRGGGAGSSYNEQFF. In nucleotides, the CDR3 is TGTGCCAGCAGCCCTAGGGGTGGCGGGGCAGGTAGCTCCTACAATGAGCAGTTCTTC.

At least ten counts were recorded for this clonotype. V is TRBV3-1 and J is TRBJ2-4; 10 nucleotides agree with TRBD2. CDR1 LGHDT and CDR2 YNNKEL come from the germline V gene (reference sequence). The trim removed 0 bases at V and 0 bases at J, leaving 8 bases unmatched. CDR3 length: 19 residues. CDR3: CASSQEPAGGLRAKNIQYF. CDR3 DNA: TGTGCCAGCAGCCAAGAGCCAGCGGGGGGGCTTAGAGCCAAAAACATTCAGTACTTC.

The chain has TRBV3-1 and TRBJ1-5; no clear D gene. CDR1 is LGHDT, CDR2 YNNKEL, per germline (reference sequence). Trimming shortened V by 1 base and J by 0 bases, and 4 bases separated the two germline ends. CDR3 length: 14 amino acids. The CDR3 reads CASSQGFSNQPQHF. DNA of the CDR3: TGTGCCAGCAGCCAAGGGTTTAGCAATCAGCCCCAGCATTTT.

The chain couples TRBV2 to TRBJ1-4; TRBD1 agrees at 8 bases. The CDR3 covers 14 residues. Germline assignment: CDR1 SNHLY and CDR2 FYNNEI. Trimming at V came to 7 bases and at J to 8 bases, leaving 9 bases not matched to a gene. CDR3 residues: CASIKDRVTEKLFF. The CDR3 DNA follows: TGTGCCAGCATCAAGGACAGGGTGACCGAAAAACTGTTTTTT.

This clonotype was observed a handful of times. This sequence joins TRBV20-1 and TRBJ2-5; a possible D gene is TRBD1 (5 bases). The CDR3 is made up of 12 amino acids. CDR1 and CDR2 (germline): DFQATT, SNEGSKA (reference sequence). V lost 5 bases to trimming and J lost 6 bases, with 13 bases between them. CDR3 amino acids: CSAPDKGQTQYF. CDR3 DNA sequence: TGCAGTGCTCCGGATAAGGGGCAGACCCAGTACTTC.

This clonotype has only a few counts. The genes are TRBV10-3 and TRBJ2-6; 7 nucleotides match TRBD1. There are 14 residues in the CDR3. With 7 bases clipped from V and 4 bases from J, the junction kept 4 bases outside the gene matches. Germline CDR1 and CDR2: ENHRY and SYGVKD. The CDR3 nucleotides read TGTGCCATCACCGACAGGGCAGGGGCCAACGTCCTGACTTTC. It translates to CAITDRAGANVLTF.

This clonotype has ten or more counts. The chain is built from TRBV28 and TRBJ1-1, with 7 bases lining up with TRBD1. CDR3 length: 15 amino acids. Germline V CDR1 and CDR2: MDHEN, SYDVKM. The ends lost 7 bases at V and 4 bases at J; junction bases unmatched: 12. The CDR3 coding sequence is TGTGCCAGCATGGGCTCGAGGGGGCCTAGCACTGAAGCTTTCTTT. It codes for CASMGSRGPSTEAFF.

This sequence joins TRBV10-2 and TRBJ2-3, with D possibly called TRBD1 or TRBD2 (6 bases each). Per germline, CDR1 WSHSY and CDR2 SAAADI. Between the trimmed V and J ends, which lost 8 bases and 3 bases, there was a span of 21 bases. The CDR3 runs 16 residues. Written as DNA, the CDR3 is TGCGCCAGCCGTCCGAACCCGGGGGCGCGGACAGATACGCAGTATTTT. It translates to CASRPNPGARTDTQYF.

The chain uses TRBV19 and TRBJ2-7, with D unresolved. V shed 1 base and J shed 4 bases, with 8 bases lying between them. Germline V gene data show CDR1 as LNHDA and CDR2 as SQIVND (reference sequence). The CDR3 runs 13 residues. The CDR3 protein is CASSIADQYEQYF. The CDR3 DNA reads TGTGCCAGTAGTATAGCGGACCAGTACGAGCAGTACTTC.